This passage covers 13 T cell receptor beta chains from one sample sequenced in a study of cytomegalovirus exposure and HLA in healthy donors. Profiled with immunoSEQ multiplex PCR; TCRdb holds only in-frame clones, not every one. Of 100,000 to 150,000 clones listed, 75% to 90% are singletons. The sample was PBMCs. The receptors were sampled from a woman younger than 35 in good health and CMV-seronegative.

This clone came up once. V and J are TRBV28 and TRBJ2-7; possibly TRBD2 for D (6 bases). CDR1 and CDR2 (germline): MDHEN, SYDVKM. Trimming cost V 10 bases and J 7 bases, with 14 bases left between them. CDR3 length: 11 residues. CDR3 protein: CATLGGAEQYF. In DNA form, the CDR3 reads TGTGCCACCCTGGGGGGAGCGGAGCAGTACTTC. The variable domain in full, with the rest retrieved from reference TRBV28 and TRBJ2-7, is DVKVTQSSRYLVKRTGEKVFLECVQDMDHENMFWYRQDPGLGLRLIYFSYDVKMKEKGDIPEGYSVSREKKERFSLILESASTNQTSMYLCATLGGAEQYFGPGTRLTVT.

The CDR3: CASSRISGRRDNEQFF. The DNA for the CDR3 is TGCGCCAGCAGTCGTATTAGCGGGAGGAGGGACAATGAGCAGTTCTTC. V usage is TRBV5-1 and J usage is TRBJ2-1; 10 nucleotides align to TRBD2. The CDR3 consists of 16 residues. Germline V gives CDR1 SGHRS, CDR2 YFSETQ. J was trimmed by 5 bases and V by 5 bases; bases with no gene match: 10.

Here the CDR3 reads CASSKKGQDLYEQYF. The CDR3 DNA sequence: TGTGCCAGCAGCAAGAAGGGGCAGGATCTCTACGAGCAGTACTTC. The chain combines TRBV5-4 with TRBJ2-7; maybe TRBD1 (5 bases). The CDR3 is 15 residues long. CDR1 and CDR2 from the germline V gene are SGHNT and YYREEE (reference sequence). Trimming removed 4 bases from V and 3 bases from J, with 17 bases in between.

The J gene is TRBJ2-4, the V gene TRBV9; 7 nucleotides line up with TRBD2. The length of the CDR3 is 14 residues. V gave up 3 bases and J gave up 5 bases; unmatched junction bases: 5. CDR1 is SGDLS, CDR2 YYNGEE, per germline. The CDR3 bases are TGTGCCAGCAGCGAGCGGGATAGACAAAACATTCAGTACTTC. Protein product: CASSERDRQNIQYF.

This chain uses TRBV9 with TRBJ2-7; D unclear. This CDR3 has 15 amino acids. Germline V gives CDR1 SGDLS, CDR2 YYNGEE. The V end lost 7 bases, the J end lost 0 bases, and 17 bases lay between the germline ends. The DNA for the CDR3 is TGTGCCAGCTCAATGGGCCCCTTAAGCTCCTACGAGCAGTACTTC. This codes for CASSMGPLSSYEQYF.

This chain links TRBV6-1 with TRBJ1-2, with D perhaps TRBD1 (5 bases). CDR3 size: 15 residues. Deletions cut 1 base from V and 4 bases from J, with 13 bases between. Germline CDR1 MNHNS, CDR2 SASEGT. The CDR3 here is CASSEDGGATYGYTF. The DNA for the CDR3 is TGTGCCAGCAGTGAAGACGGAGGGGCAACCTATGGCTACACCTTC.

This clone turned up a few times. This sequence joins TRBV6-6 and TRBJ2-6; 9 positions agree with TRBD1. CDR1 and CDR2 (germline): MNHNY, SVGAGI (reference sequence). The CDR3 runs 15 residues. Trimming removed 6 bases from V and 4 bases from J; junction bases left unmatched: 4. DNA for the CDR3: TGTGCCAGCAGGGACAGGGGAACCGGGGCCAACGTCCTGACTTTC. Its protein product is CASRDRGTGANVLTF.

CDR3 residues: CASSHFSGRYRYEQYF. The CDR3 region has the DNA TGTGCCAGCAGCCATTTTAGCGGGAGGTATCGGTACGAGCAGTACTTC. The chain carries TRBV5-8 and TRBJ2-7; 10 positions match TRBD2. The CDR3 length is 16 residues. J gave up 4 bases and V 4 bases, and 11 bases lay outside the gene matches. Per germline, CDR1 SGHTS and CDR2 YDEGEE. The whole variable domain, filled in from reference TRBV5-8 and TRBJ2-7, reads EAGVTQSPTHLIKTRGQQATLRCSPISGHTSVYWYQQALGLGLQFLLWYDEGEERNRGNFPPRFSGRQFPNYSSELNVNALELEDSALYLCASSHFSGRYRYEQYFGPGTRLTVT.

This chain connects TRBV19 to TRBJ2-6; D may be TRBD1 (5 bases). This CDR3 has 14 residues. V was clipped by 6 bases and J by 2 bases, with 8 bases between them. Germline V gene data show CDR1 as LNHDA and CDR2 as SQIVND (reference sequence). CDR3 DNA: TGTGCCAGTAGCAAAGGGGCTGGGGCCAACGTCCTGACTTTC. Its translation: CASSKGAGANVLTF.

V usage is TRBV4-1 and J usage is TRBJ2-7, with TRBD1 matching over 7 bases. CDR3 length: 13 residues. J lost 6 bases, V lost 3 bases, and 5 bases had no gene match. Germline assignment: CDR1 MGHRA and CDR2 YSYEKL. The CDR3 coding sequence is TGCGCCAGCAGCCACCTGACAGGGCCCGAGCAGTACTTC. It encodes CASSHLTGPEQYF.

The CDR3 DNA sequence: TGTGCCAGCAAAGCGGGGGCTTCAAACTATGGCTACACCTTC. Its translation: CASKAGASNYGYTF. V and J are TRBV6-5 and TRBJ1-2; possible D gene TRBD1, 6 bases. V gave up 7 bases and J gave up 2 bases, with 14 bases separating them. In germline, CDR1 is MNHEY, CDR2 SVGAGI. The CDR3 totals 14 residues.

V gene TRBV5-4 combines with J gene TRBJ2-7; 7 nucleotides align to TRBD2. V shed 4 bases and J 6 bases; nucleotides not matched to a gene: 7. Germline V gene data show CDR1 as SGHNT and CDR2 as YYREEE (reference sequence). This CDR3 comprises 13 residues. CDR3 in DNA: TGTGCCAGCAGCGGACTAGTACTATCCGAGCAGTACTTC. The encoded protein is CASSGLVLSEQYF.

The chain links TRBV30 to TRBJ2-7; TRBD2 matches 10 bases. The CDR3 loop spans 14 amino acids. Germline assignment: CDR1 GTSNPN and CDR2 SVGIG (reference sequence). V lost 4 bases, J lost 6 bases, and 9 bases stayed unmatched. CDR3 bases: TGTGCCTGGATTAGGCTAGCGGGAGTCTTCGAGCAGTACTTC. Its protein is CAWIRLAGVFEQYF.